This T cell receptor beta chain originates from a study of blood T cell repertoires in COVID-19. Study-wide context: Italy, Spain and the United States were the sources of the convalescent and acute COVID-19 samples. The cDNA or gDNA used as material had been derived from T cells, B-cell-depleted T cells, or PBMCs.

CDR1 LNHDA and CDR2 SQIVND come from the germline V gene (reference sequence). The CDR3 spans 14 residues. The trim removed 8 bases at V and 2 bases at J, leaving 5 bases unmatched. Original methodology: The authors estimated nucleated cell counts from reference gene primer amplification. Sequenced by immunoSEQ multiplex PCR; TCRdb stores in-frame clones only, minus some. V and J calls and clone size come straight from that table; D and trimming were deduced from the DNA. The repertoire holds 90,000 to 100,000 clones, with about 83% as singletons. Source material: peripheral blood. The source of this sequence is a man between 70 and 80 years old with active or convalescent COVID-19. The chain has TRBV19 and TRBJ2-3, with 9 bases lining up with TRBD1. CDR3 region: CASADRGTTDTQYF. The CDR3 DNA follows: TGTGCCAGTGCTGACAGGGGGACCACAGATACGCAGTATTTT.